This T cell receptor (beta chain) was identified during a study of T-cell reconstitution after alpha-beta-depleted transplantation in children. The study's findings and limits: T-cell counts and diversity at one year post-transplant came mainly from newly produced T cells.

Unique molecular identifiers tagged the TCRbeta library. TCRdb re-called the PCR reads through MiXCR, storing one row per CDR3 protein. The sample includes roughly 52,000 distinct CDR3 sequences, 5.5% to 7.5% of them seen just once. This clonotype has a count of ten or more. What it recognizes is unknown. Sequences were derived from PBMCs, mostly from graft donor cells, sampled 60 days after TCRalphabeta/CD19-depleted stem cell transplant. The sequence came from a female patient between 2 and 10 years old who had a stem cell transplant for aplastic anemia, so the T cells may come from the graft donor.

The CDR3 region is CSASVLAGKQTPYEQYF. In DNA form, the CDR3 reads TGCAGTGCTAGTGTCCTAGCGGGGAAGCAAACGCCCTACGAGCAGTACTTC. The chain couples TRBV20-1 to TRBJ2-7, with TRBD2 identical over 9 bases. CDR1 DFQATT and CDR2 SNEGSKA come from the germline V gene (reference sequence). The trim removed 3 bases at V and 2 bases at J, leaving 14 bases unmatched. The CDR3 runs to 17 residues.